These 3 T cell receptor beta chains were sequenced from one sample in a study of neurological immune-mediated disorders. TCRdb independently ran MiXCR on the 5' RACE reads; one entry per CDR3 protein. This table has around 65,000 distinct CDR3 sequences, about 5% appearing once. Specimen: PBMCs. Every receptor here comes from a human donor with multiple sclerosis. The donor label of this sample is uncertain.

This clonotype was picked up many times. This chain connects TRBV2 to TRBJ2-1, with D perhaps TRBD1 or TRBD2 (5 bases each). The CDR3 spans 13 residues. Germline CDR1 and CDR2: SNHLY and FYNNEI. V was shortened by 7 bases and J by 5 bases, with 12 bases between the two germline ends. CDR3 region: CASNEGRDNEQFF. The CDR3 region has the DNA TGTGCCAGCAACGAGGGACGGGACAATGAGCAGTTCTTC.

The J gene is TRBJ2-7, the V gene TRBV4-1; D perhaps matches TRBD2 (7 bases). The germline gives CDR1 MGHRA, CDR2 YSYEKL. V lost 1 base and J lost 6, with 13 bases in between. The CDR3 is made up of 14 amino acids. CDR3 nucleotide sequence: TGCGCCAGCAGCCAAGTGGGGGGGCCAGGCGAGCAGTACTTC. It is translated as CASSQVGGPGEQYF.

There are many counts of this clonotype. The rearrangement uses TRBV20-1 and TRBJ2-7, with 7 bases that match TRBD2. This CDR3 spans 13 amino acids. The ends lost 3 bases at V and 3 bases at J; junction bases unmatched: 5. CDR1 and CDR2 (germline): DFQATT, SNEGSKA (reference sequence). The CDR3 DNA is TGCAGTGCTAGCCGGGACTACCTCTACGAGCAGTACTTC. Translated, it gives CSASRDYLYEQYF.